A selection of T cell receptor beta chains follows, all from one sample in a study of blood T cell repertoires in COVID-19. Generated by immunoSEQ multiplex PCR, the TCRdb table keeps only in-frame clones and is missing some. The sample consists of approximately 260,000 clones, around 89% of them appearing once. Sequenced sample: peripheral blood. The receptors come from an older woman with COVID-19, enrolled during active disease. Each CDR3 is given with its conserved first and last residue. The order of the fields is clone size, J gene, D gene, V gene, CDR3 DNA, CDR3 protein. The D gene is left open where the match is weak. Part of the rows lack a size; the others show once, few, many or a class for expanded clones.

abundance: -; j_gene: TRBJ2-5; d_gene: -; v_gene: TRBV20-1; CDR3nt: TGCAGTGCCAGTGACAGGTTTCAAGAGACCCAGTACTTC; CDR3aa: CSASDRFQETQYF
abundance: -; j_gene: TRBJ1-3; d_gene: TRBD1; v_gene: TRBV29-1; CDR3nt: TGCAGCGTTGTGGAGGGGGCTACTGGAAACACCATATATTTT; CDR3aa: CSVVEGATGNTIYF
abundance: once; j_gene: TRBJ2-7; d_gene: -; v_gene: TRBV18; CDR3nt: TGTGCCAGCTCACGGAAGACACCACCCTCCTACGAGCAGTACTTC; CDR3aa: CASSRKTPPSYEQYF
abundance: -; j_gene: TRBJ2-7; d_gene: -; v_gene: TRBV19; CDR3nt: TGTGCCAGTAGTAGACTTGGCGAGCAGTACTTC; CDR3aa: CASSRLGEQYF
abundance: once; j_gene: TRBJ1-2; d_gene: -; v_gene: TRBV19; CDR3nt: TGTGCCAGTAGTATCCGGACGGGAAGCTATGGCTACACCTTC; CDR3aa: CASSIRTGSYGYTF
abundance: -; j_gene: TRBJ2-2; d_gene: TRBD1; v_gene: TRBV10-2; CDR3nt: TGCGCCAGTAGACAGGGAAGCACCGGGGAGCTGTTTTTT; CDR3aa: CASRQGSTGELFF
abundance: -; j_gene: TRBJ1-1; d_gene: TRBD1; v_gene: TRBV7-9; CDR3nt: TGTGCCAGCAGCCAGACAGGGGATGAAGCTTTCTTT; CDR3aa: CASSQTGDEAFF
abundance: -; j_gene: TRBJ1-2; d_gene: TRBD1; v_gene: TRBV11-2; CDR3nt: TGTGCCAGCAGCCCAGGGGGGATACTAAACTATGGCTACACCTTC; CDR3aa: CASSPGGILNYGYTF
abundance: -; j_gene: TRBJ1-1; d_gene: -; v_gene: TRBV21-1; CDR3nt: TGTGCCAGCAGCAAAGAGGGACAGGGCGGAGCTTTCTTT; CDR3aa: CASSKEGQGGAFF
abundance: -; j_gene: TRBJ2-5; d_gene: TRBD2; v_gene: TRBV7-2; CDR3nt: TGTGCCAGCAGCTTAGTAGCCAGCGGGGGGAGAGGGACCCAGTACTTC; CDR3aa: CASSLVASGGRGTQYF
abundance: -; j_gene: TRBJ1-2; d_gene: TRBD1; v_gene: TRBV5-4; CDR3nt: TGTGCCAGCAGCTTGGGGCTTGGTTCCCGGGACAGGGCAAACTATGGCTACACCTTC; CDR3aa: CASSLGLGSRDRANYGYTF
abundance: once; j_gene: TRBJ1-1; d_gene: TRBD1; v_gene: TRBV11-3; CDR3nt: TGTGCCAGCAGCTCGGACAGGGGCACTGAAGCTTTCTTT; CDR3aa: CASSSDRGTEAFF
abundance: few; j_gene: TRBJ2-3; d_gene: TRBD2; v_gene: TRBV6-4; CDR3nt: TGTGCCAGCAGTGACGGACTAGCCACAGATACGCAGTATTTT; CDR3aa: CASSDGLATDTQYF
abundance: -; j_gene: TRBJ2-7; d_gene: TRBD1; v_gene: TRBV9; CDR3nt: TGTGCCAGCAGCGCCGGGACAGGGGTCCACGAGCAGTACTTC; CDR3aa: CASSAGTGVHEQYF
abundance: -; j_gene: TRBJ2-7; d_gene: TRBD2; v_gene: TRBV4-3; CDR3nt: TGCGCCAGCAGCCAAGGACGGGGGGACTCCTACGAGCAGTACTTC; CDR3aa: CASSQGRGDSYEQYF
abundance: -; j_gene: TRBJ1-1; d_gene: TRBD1; v_gene: TRBV6-5; CDR3nt: TGTGCCAGCAGTGACTCGGGACAGAAAAACACTGAAGCTTTCTTT; CDR3aa: CASSDSGQKNTEAFF
abundance: -; j_gene: TRBJ2-2; d_gene: -; v_gene: TRBV7-8; CDR3nt: TGTGCCAGCAGCTTATGGACAGACGCGAACACCGGGGAGCTGTTTTTT; CDR3aa: CASSLWTDANTGELFF
abundance: -; j_gene: TRBJ1-5; d_gene: TRBD1; v_gene: TRBV6-1; CDR3nt: TGTGCCAGCAGTGAAAACCCAAGACAGGGGAATCAGCCCCAGCATTTT; CDR3aa: CASSENPRQGNQPQHF
abundance: -; j_gene: TRBJ1-5; d_gene: TRBD1; v_gene: TRBV2; CDR3nt: TGTGCCAGCACACTGGACAGGCCCAGCAGCAATCAGCCCCAGCATTTT; CDR3aa: CASTLDRPSSNQPQHF
abundance: once; j_gene: TRBJ1-2; d_gene: -; v_gene: TRBV5-6; CDR3nt: TGTGCCAGCGCTCTCCCGGGGGGGGCTGTTGGCTACACCTTC; CDR3aa: CASALPGGAVGYTF
abundance: once; j_gene: TRBJ1-5; d_gene: -; v_gene: TRBV7-2; CDR3nt: TGTGCCAGCAGCTCCATTGCAGGGTCAGGTCAGCCCCAGCATTTT; CDR3aa: CASSSIAGSGQPQHF
abundance: -; j_gene: TRBJ1-2; d_gene: -; v_gene: TRBV12-3/TRBV12-4; CDR3nt: TGTGCCAGCAGTGGCTCGGGTGTTAGAGGCTACACCTTC; CDR3aa: CASSGSGVRGYTF
abundance: once; j_gene: TRBJ2-6; d_gene: TRBD2; v_gene: TRBV27; CDR3nt: TGTGCCAGCAGTTTAAAAGCGGGGGGGCTAACGACTGGGGCCAACGTCCTGACTTTC; CDR3aa: CASSLKAGGLTTGANVLTF
abundance: -; j_gene: TRBJ2-7; d_gene: TRBD1; v_gene: TRBV18; CDR3nt: TGTGCCAGCTCTCCGGGGCAGGGGGAAATTAACGAGCAGTACTTC; CDR3aa: CASSPGQGEINEQYF
abundance: -; j_gene: TRBJ2-2; d_gene: -; v_gene: TRBV7-3; CDR3nt: TGTGCCAGCAGCTTAGCTCGCGAGGCCGGGGAGCTGTTTTTT; CDR3aa: CASSLAREAGELFF
abundance: -; j_gene: TRBJ1-1; d_gene: -; v_gene: TRBV10-3; CDR3nt: TGTGCCATCAGTGAGCCCGGACGTGGACAGTCGACTTTCTTT; CDR3aa: CAISEPGRGQSTFF
abundance: -; j_gene: TRBJ1-3; d_gene: -; v_gene: TRBV19; CDR3nt: TGTGCCACCGATGGACAGTTGAGCTCTGGAAACACCATATATTTT; CDR3aa: CATDGQLSSGNTIYF
abundance: -; j_gene: TRBJ2-5; d_gene: TRBD2; v_gene: TRBV24-1; CDR3nt: TGTGCCACCAGTGATTCGCTAGCGGCCCAAGAGACCCAGTACTTC; CDR3aa: CATSDSLAAQETQYF
abundance: -; j_gene: TRBJ2-1; d_gene: -; v_gene: TRBV2; CDR3nt: TGTGCCAGCAGCAGACAGTCTGCCTACAATGAGCAGTTCTTC; CDR3aa: CASSRQSAYNEQFF
abundance: few; j_gene: TRBJ1-5; d_gene: -; v_gene: TRBV6-5; CDR3nt: TGTGCCAGCAGACGACTACTGGATGGCAATCAGCCCCAGCATTTT; CDR3aa: CASRRLLDGNQPQHF
abundance: -; j_gene: TRBJ2-6; d_gene: -; v_gene: TRBV4-3; CDR3nt: TGCGCCAGCAGCCAAGATATTCGGGGAGCTGGGGCCAACGTCCTGACTTTC; CDR3aa: CASSQDIRGAGANVLTF
abundance: -; j_gene: TRBJ1-5; d_gene: -; v_gene: TRBV19; CDR3nt: TGTGCCAGTAGTGTCCGGGTGGCAAGCAATCAGCCCCAGCATTTT; CDR3aa: CASSVRVASNQPQHF
abundance: -; j_gene: TRBJ1-5; d_gene: -; v_gene: TRBV21-1; CDR3nt: TGTGCCAGCAGCAACCTTAGATGGGGAGCGAATCAGCCCCAGCATTTT; CDR3aa: CASSNLRWGANQPQHF
abundance: once; j_gene: TRBJ1-3; d_gene: -; v_gene: TRBV18; CDR3nt: TGTACCAGCTCTCCCACAGGTTATAGCTCTGGAAACACCATATATTTT; CDR3aa: CTSSPTGYSSGNTIYF
abundance: -; j_gene: TRBJ2-5; d_gene: TRBD1; v_gene: TRBV6-5; CDR3nt: TGTGCCAGCAGATCAAACAGGGGTCAGGAGACCCAGTACTTC; CDR3aa: CASRSNRGQETQYF
abundance: -; j_gene: TRBJ1-3; d_gene: TRBD1; v_gene: TRBV7-2; CDR3nt: TGTGCCAGCAGCCAGCGGGGACAGGCCTCTGGAAACACCATATATTTT; CDR3aa: CASSQRGQASGNTIYF
abundance: -; j_gene: TRBJ2-2; d_gene: TRBD1; v_gene: TRBV6-5; CDR3nt: TGTGCCAGTACCGGGACAGCGAACACCGGGGAGCTGTTTTTT; CDR3aa: CASTGTANTGELFF
abundance: -; j_gene: TRBJ1-1; d_gene: -; v_gene: TRBV21-1; CDR3nt: TGTGCCAGCAGCCCCCAGAACACTGAAGCTTTCTTT; CDR3aa: CASSPQNTEAFF
abundance: -; j_gene: TRBJ2-5; d_gene: TRBD2; v_gene: TRBV7-2; CDR3nt: TGTGCCAGCAGCTTAGTAGCGGGGGGCGGTGAGACCCAGTACTTC; CDR3aa: CASSLVAGGGETQYF
abundance: few; j_gene: TRBJ1-3; d_gene: TRBD1; v_gene: TRBV10-3; CDR3nt: TGTGCCATCAGGGGGGGACAGCACTCTGGAAACACCATATATTTT; CDR3aa: CAIRGGQHSGNTIYF
abundance: -; j_gene: TRBJ2-3; d_gene: TRBD1; v_gene: TRBV10-3; CDR3nt: TGTGCCATCAGTGAGTCAGGACAGGGAAAAGATACGCAGTATTTT; CDR3aa: CAISESGQGKDTQYF
abundance: -; j_gene: TRBJ1-5; d_gene: -; v_gene: TRBV18; CDR3nt: TGTGCCAGCTCTACCACCGCGCAAGCCATCTTAAATCAGCCCCAGCATTTT; CDR3aa: CASSTTAQAILNQPQHF
abundance: -; j_gene: TRBJ2-7; d_gene: TRBD1; v_gene: TRBV13; CDR3nt: TGTGCCAGCAGCCAACGGGACAGGAATAGTGAGCAGTACTTC; CDR3aa: CASSQRDRNSEQYF
abundance: -; j_gene: TRBJ1-2; d_gene: -; v_gene: TRBV5-1; CDR3nt: TGCGCCAGCAGCTTGTCGAACAGGAATATAGACCACTATGGCTACACCTTC; CDR3aa: CASSLSNRNIDHYGYTF
abundance: -; j_gene: TRBJ1-1; d_gene: -; v_gene: TRBV3-1/TRBV3-2; CDR3nt: TGTGCCAGCAGCTCCCCGGGGGGGGCCATTGAAGCTTTCTTT; CDR3aa: CASSSPGGAIEAFF
abundance: -; j_gene: TRBJ1-1; d_gene: -; v_gene: TRBV6-5; CDR3nt: TGTGCCAGCAGTACCGGGTACACTGAAGCTTTCTTT; CDR3aa: CASSTGYTEAFF
abundance: -; j_gene: TRBJ2-3; d_gene: TRBD1; v_gene: TRBV10-3; CDR3nt: TGTGCCATCACCCGAGGGGGACAGGGGAACACAGATACGCAGTATTTT; CDR3aa: CAITRGGQGNTDTQYF
abundance: -; j_gene: TRBJ1-5; d_gene: -; v_gene: TRBV30; CDR3nt: TGTGCCTGGAGTGGAGTCGCGGGCAATCAGCCCCAGCATTTT; CDR3aa: CAWSGVAGNQPQHF
abundance: -; j_gene: TRBJ2-2; d_gene: -; v_gene: TRBV27; CDR3nt: TGTGCCAGCAGTTCTACAGGGTTCGCGAACACCGGGGAGCTGTTTTTT; CDR3aa: CASSSTGFANTGELFF
abundance: -; j_gene: TRBJ1-2; d_gene: -; v_gene: TRBV19; CDR3nt: TGTGCCAGTAGTACGGACAGAAACTATGGCTACACCTTC; CDR3aa: CASSTDRNYGYTF
abundance: -; j_gene: TRBJ1-5; d_gene: TRBD1; v_gene: TRBV15; CDR3nt: TGTGCCACCAGCAAGACAGGGCTCAATCAGCCCCAGCATTTT; CDR3aa: CATSKTGLNQPQHF
abundance: -; j_gene: TRBJ2-7; d_gene: -; v_gene: TRBV7-9; CDR3nt: TGTGCCAGCAGCTTGGTAGGCTCAGGGTACCACGAGCAGTACTTC; CDR3aa: CASSLVGSGYHEQYF
abundance: -; j_gene: TRBJ1-5; d_gene: TRBD1; v_gene: TRBV19; CDR3nt: TGTGCCAGTACCCCTACAGGGGCGAAGCAGCCCCAGCATTTT; CDR3aa: CASTPTGAKQPQHF
abundance: -; j_gene: TRBJ2-2; d_gene: TRBD2; v_gene: TRBV7-9; CDR3nt: TGTGCCAGCAGCCCAAGCGGACTAGCGGGCCCCGGGGAGCTGTTTTTT; CDR3aa: CASSPSGLAGPGELFF
abundance: once; j_gene: TRBJ2-2; d_gene: -; v_gene: TRBV5-4; CDR3nt: TGTGCCAGCAGCTCCGGAGTGTCGTTCAACACCGGGGAGCTGTTTTTT; CDR3aa: CASSSGVSFNTGELFF